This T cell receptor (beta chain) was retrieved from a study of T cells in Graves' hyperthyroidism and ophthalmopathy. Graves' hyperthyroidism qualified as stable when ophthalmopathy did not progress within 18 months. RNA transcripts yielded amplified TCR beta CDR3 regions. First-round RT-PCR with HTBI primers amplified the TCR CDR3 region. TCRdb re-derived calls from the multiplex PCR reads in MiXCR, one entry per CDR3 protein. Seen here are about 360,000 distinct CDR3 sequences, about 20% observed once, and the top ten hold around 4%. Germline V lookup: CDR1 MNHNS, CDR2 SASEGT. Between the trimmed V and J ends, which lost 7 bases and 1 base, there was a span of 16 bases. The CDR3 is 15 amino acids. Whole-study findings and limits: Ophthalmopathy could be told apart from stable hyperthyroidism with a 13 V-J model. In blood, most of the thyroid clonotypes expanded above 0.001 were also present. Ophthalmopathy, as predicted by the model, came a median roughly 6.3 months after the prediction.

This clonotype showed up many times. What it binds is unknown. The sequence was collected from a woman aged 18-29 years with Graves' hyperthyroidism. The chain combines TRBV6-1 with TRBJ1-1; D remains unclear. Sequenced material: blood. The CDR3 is CASTRSGMGNTEAFF. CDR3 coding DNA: TGTGCCAGCACTAGGTCGGGGATGGGGAACACTGAAGCTTTCTTT.